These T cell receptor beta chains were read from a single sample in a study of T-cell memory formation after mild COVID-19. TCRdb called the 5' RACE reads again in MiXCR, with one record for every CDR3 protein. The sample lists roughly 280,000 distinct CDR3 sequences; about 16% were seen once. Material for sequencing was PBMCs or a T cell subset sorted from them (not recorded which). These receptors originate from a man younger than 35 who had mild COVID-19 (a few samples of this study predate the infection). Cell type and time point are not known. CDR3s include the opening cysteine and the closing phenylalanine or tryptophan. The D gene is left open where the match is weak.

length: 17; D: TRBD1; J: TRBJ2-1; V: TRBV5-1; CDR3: CASSFDRGVSSYNEQFF
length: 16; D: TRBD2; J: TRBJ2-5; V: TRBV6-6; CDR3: CASSPTSGGAWETQYF
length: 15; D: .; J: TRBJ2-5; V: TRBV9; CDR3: CASSVAAGAQETQYF
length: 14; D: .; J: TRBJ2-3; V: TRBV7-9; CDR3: CASSYRGLADTQYF
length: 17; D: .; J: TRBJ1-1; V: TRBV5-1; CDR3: CASSLGPPRGRSAEAFF
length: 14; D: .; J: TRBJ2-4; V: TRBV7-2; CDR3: CASSPTGRQNIQYF
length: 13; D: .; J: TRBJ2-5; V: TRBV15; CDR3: CATSREEKETQYF
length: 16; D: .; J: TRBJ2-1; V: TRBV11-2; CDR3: CASSTPRGARNNEQFF
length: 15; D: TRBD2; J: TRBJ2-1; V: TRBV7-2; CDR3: CASSASIAGGRGKVF
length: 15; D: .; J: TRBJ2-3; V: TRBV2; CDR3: CASLEQGLRTDTQYF
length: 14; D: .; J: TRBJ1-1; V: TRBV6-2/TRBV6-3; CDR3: CASRSPTRNTEAFF
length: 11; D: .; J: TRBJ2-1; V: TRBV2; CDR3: CASSEGLEQFF
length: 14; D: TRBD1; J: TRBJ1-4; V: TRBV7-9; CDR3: CASRGQGASEKLFF
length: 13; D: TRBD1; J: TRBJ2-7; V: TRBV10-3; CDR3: CAIRGTGDDEQYF
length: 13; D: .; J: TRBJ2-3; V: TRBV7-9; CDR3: CASSLPLADTQYF
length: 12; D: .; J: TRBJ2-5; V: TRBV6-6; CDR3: CASGSYDETQYF
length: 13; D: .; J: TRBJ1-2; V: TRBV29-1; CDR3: CSVERDTYYGYTF
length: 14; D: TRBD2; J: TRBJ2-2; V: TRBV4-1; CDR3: CASSSGGNTGELFF
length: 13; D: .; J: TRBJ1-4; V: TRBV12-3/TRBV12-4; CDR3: CASKWTTNEKLFF
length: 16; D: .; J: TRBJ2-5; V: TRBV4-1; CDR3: CASSREGGRAQETQYF
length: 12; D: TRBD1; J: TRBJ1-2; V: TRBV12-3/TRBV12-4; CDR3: CASRGQIYGYTF
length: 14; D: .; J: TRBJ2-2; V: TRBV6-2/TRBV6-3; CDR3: CASSLDRIPGELFF
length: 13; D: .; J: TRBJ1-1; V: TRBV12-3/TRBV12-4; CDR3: CATEGVSDTEAFF
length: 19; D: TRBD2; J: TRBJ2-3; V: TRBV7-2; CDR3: CASSTPSGGVLDHTDTQYF
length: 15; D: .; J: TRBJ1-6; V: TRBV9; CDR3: CASSVGTGNNSPLHF
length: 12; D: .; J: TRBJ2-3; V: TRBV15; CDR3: CATSRDTDTQYF
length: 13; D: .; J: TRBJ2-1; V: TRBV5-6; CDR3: CASRLGGGAEQFF
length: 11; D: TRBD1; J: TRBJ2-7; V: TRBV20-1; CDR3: CSASDRDEQYF
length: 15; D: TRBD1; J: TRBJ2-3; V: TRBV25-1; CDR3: CASMASRGLADTQYF
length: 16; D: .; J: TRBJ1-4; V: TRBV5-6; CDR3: CASSFWPGGANEKLFF
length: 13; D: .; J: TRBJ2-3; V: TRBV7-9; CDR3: CASSPRRRDTQYF
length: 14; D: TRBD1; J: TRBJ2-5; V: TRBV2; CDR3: CASSQQGAEETQYF
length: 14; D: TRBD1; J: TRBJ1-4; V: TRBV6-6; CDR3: CASSHRDRVVKLFF
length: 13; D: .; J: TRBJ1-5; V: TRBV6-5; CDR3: CASSYGERQPQHF
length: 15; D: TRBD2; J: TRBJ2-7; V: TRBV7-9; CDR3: CASSHTSGLSYEQYF
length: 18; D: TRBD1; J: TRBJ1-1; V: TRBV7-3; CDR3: CASSSGGAGGLIRTEAFF